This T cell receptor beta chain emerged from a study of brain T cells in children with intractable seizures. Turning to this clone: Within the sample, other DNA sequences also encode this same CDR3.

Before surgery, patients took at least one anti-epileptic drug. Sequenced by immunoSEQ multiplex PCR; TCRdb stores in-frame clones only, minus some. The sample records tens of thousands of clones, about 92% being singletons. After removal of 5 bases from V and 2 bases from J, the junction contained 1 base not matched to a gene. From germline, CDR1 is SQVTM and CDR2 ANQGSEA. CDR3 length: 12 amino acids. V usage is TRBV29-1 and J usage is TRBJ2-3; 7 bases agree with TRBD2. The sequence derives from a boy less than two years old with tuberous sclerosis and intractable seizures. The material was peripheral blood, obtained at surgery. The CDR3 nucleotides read TGCAGCGTTAGGGACTACACAGATACGCAGTATTTT. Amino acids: CSVRDYTDTQYF.